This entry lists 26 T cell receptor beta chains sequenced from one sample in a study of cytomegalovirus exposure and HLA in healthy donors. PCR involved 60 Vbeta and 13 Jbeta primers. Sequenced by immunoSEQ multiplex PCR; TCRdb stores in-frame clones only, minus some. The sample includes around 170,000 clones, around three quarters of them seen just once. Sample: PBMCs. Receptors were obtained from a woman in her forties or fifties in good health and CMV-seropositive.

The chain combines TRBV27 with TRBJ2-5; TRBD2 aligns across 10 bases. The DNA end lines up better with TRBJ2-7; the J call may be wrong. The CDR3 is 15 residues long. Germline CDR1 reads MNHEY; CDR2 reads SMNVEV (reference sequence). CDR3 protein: CASSPGLADLYEQYF. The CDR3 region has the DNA TGTGCCAGCAGTCCAGGACTAGCGGACCTCTACGAGCAGTACTTC.

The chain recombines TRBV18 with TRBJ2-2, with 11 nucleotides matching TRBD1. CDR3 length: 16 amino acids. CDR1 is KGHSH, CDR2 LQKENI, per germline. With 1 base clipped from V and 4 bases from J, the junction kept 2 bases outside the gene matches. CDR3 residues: CASSPLGTGGTGELFF. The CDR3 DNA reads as TGTGCCAGCTCACCACTCGGGACAGGGGGCACCGGGGAGCTGTTTTTT. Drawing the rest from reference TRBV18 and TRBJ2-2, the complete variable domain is NAGVMQNPRHLVRRRGQEARLRCSPMKGHSHVYWYRQLPEEGLKFMVYLQKENIIDESGMPKERFSAEFPKEGPSILRIQQVVRGDSAAYFCASSPLGTGGTGELFFGEGSRLTVL.

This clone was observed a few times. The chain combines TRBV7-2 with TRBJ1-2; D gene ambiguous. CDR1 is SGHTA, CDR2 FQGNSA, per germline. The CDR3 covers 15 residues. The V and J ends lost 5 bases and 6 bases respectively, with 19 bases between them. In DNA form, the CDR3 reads TGTGCCAGCAGCCCCCAGGTCGGTCAGATGGATGGCTACACCTTC. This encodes CASSPQVGQMDGYTF.

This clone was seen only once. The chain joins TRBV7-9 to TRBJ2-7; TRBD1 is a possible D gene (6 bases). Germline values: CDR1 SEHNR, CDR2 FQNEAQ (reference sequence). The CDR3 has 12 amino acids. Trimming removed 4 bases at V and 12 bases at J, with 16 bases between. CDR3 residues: CASSSGQSPWYF. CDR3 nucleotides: TGTGCCAGCAGCTCTGGACAGAGCCCTTGGTACTTC.

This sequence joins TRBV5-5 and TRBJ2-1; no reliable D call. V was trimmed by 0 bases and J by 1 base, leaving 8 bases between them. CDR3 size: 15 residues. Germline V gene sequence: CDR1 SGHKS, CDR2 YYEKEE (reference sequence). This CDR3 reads CASSLDANSYNEQFF. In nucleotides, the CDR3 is TGTGCCAGCAGCTTGGACGCTAATTCCTACAATGAGCAGTTCTTC.

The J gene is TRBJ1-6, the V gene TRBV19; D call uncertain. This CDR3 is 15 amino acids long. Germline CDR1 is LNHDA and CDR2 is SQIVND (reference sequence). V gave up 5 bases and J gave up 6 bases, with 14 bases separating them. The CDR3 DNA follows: TGTGCCAGTAGTCAGCGGACGGGAACTAATTCACCCCTCCACTTT. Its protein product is CASSQRTGTNSPLHF.

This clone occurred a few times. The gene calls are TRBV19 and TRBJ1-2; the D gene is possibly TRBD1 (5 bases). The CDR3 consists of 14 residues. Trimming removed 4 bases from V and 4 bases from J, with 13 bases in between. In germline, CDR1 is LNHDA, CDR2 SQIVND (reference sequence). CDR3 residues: CASSTTRGGYGYTF. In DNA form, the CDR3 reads TGTGCCAGTAGTACCACAAGGGGCGGCTATGGCTACACCTTC.

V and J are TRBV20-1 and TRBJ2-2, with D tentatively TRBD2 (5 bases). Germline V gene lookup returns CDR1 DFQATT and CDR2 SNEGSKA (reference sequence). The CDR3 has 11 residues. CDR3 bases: TGCAGCGGAGGTACCACCGGGGAGCTGTTTTTT. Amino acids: CSGGTTGELFF.

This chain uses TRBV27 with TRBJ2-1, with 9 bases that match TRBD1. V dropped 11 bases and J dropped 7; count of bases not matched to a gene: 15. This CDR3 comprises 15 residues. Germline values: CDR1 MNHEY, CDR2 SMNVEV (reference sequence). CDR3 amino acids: CACTYDRGVRNEQFF. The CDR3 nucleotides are TGTGCCTGCACCTACGACAGGGGGGTCCGGAATGAGCAGTTCTTC.

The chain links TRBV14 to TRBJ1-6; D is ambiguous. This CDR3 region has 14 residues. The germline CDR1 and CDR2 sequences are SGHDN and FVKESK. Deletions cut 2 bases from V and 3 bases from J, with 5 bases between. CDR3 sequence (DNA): TGTGCCAGCAGCCAACCCATCTATAATTCACCCCTCCACTTT. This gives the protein CASSQPIYNSPLHF.

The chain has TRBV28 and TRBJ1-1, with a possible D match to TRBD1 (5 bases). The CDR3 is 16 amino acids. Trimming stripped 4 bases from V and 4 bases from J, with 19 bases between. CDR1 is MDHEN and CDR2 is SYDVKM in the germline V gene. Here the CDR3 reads CASSSLLRAAGTEAFF. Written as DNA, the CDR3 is TGTGCCAGCAGTTCCCTCCTCAGGGCCGCAGGCACTGAAGCTTTCTTT.

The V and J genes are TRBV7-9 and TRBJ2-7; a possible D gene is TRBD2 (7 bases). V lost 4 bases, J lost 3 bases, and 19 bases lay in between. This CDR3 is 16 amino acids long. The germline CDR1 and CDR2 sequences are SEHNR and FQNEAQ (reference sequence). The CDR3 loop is CASSSGGGRFFYEQYF. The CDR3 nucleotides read TGTGCCAGCAGCTCTGGGGGGGGCAGATTTTTCTACGAGCAGTACTTC.

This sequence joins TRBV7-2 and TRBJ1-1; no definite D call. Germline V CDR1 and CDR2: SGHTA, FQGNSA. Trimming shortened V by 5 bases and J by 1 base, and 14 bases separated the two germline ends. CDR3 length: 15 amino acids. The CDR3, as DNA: TGTGCCAGCAGCACGAGCCGTCGGTCGAACACTGAAGCTTTCTTT. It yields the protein CASSTSRRSNTEAFF.

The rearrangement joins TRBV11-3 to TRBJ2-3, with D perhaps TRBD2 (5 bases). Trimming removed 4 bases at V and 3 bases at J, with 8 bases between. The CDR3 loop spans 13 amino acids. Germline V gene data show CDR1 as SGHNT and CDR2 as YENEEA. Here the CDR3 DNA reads TGTGCCAGCAGCTCCGGGGAGACAGATACGCAGTATTTT. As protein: CASSSGETDTQYF.

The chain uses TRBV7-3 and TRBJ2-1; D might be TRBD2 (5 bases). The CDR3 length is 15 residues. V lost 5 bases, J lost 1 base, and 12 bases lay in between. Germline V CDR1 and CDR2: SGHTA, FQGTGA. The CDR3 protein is CASSPGLPSYNEQFF. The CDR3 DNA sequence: TGTGCCAGCAGCCCCGGACTCCCGTCCTACAATGAGCAGTTCTTC.

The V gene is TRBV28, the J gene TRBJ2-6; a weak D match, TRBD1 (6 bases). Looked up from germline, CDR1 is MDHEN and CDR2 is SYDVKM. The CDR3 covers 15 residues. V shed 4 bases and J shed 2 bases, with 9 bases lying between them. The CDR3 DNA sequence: TGTGCCAGCAGTTATACAGGGACTGGGGCCAACGTCCTGACTTTC. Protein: CASSYTGTGANVLTF.

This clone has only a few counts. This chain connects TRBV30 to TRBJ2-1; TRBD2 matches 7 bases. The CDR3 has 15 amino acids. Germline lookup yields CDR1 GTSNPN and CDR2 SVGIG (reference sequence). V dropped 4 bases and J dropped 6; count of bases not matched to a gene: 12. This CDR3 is CAWTAGAVGSNEQFF. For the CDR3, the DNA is TGTGCCTGGACGGCGGGAGCGGTAGGAAGCAATGAGCAGTTCTTC.

In DNA, the CDR3 is TGTGCCAGCAGCCCTTTCGTCGGGACAGCTAACAACTATGGCTACACCTTC. It specifies CASSPFVGTANNYGYTF. V gene TRBV7-9 combines with J gene TRBJ1-2; 7 bases are shared with TRBD1. In germline, CDR1 is SEHNR, CDR2 FQNEAQ (reference sequence). V gave up 5 bases and J gave up 2 bases; unmatched junction bases: 14. The CDR3 has 17 residues.

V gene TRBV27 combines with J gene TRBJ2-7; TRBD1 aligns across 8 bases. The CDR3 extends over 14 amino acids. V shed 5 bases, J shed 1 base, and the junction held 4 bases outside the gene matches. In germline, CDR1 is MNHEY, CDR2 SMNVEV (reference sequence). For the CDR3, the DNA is TGTGCCAGCAGTAGGACAGGGAGGTCCTACGAGCAGTACTTC. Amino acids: CASSRTGRSYEQYF.

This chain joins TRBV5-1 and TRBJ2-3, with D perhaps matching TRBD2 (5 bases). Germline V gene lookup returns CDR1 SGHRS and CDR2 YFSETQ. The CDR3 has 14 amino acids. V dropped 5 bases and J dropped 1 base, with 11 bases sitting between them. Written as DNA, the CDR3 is TGCGCCAGCAGTCGACGGACTCGCACAGATACGCAGTATTTT. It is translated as CASSRRTRTDTQYF. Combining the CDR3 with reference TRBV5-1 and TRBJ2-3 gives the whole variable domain KAGVTQTPRYLIKTRGQQVTLSCSPISGHRSVSWYQQTPGQGLQFLFEYFSETQRNKGNFPGRFSGRQFSNSRSEMNVSTLELGDSALYLCASSRRTRTDTQYFGPGTRLTVL.

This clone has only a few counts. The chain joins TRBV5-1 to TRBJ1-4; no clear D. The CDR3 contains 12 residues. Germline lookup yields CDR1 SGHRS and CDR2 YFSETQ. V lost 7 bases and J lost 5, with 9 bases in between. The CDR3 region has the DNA TGCGCCAGCCGGGGTTTCAATGAAAAACTGTTTTTT. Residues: CASRGFNEKLFF.

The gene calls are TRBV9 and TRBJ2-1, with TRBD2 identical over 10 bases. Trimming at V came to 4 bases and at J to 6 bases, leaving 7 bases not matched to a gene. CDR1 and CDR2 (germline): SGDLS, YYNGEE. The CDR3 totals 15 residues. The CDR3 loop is CASSPRLAGLNEQFF. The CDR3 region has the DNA TGTGCCAGCAGCCCAAGACTAGCGGGCCTCAATGAGCAGTTCTTC.

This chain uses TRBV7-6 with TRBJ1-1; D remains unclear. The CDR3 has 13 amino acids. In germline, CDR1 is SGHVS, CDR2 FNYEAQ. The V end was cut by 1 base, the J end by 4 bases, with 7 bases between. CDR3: CASSLGGGTEAFF. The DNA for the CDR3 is TGTGCCAGCAGCTTAGGGGGAGGCACTGAAGCTTTCTTT.

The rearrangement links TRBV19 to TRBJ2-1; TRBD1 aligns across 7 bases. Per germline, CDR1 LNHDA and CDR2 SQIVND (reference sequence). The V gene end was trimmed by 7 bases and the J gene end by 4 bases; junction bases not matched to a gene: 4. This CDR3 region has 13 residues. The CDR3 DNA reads TGTGCCAGTAAAACGGACAGGTACAATGAGCAGTTCTTC. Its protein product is CASKTDRYNEQFF.

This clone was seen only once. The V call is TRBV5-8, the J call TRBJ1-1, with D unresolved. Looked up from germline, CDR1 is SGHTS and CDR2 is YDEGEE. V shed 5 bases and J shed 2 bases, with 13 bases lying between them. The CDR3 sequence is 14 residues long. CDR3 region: CASRKRTVNTEAFF. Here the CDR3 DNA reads TGTGCCAGCAGGAAGCGGACGGTTAACACTGAAGCTTTCTTT. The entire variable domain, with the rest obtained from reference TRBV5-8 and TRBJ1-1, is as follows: EAGVTQSPTHLIKTRGQQATLRCSPISGHTSVYWYQQALGLGLQFLLWYDEGEERNRGNFPPRFSGRQFPNYSSELNVNALELEDSALYLCASRKRTVNTEAFFGQGTRLTVV.

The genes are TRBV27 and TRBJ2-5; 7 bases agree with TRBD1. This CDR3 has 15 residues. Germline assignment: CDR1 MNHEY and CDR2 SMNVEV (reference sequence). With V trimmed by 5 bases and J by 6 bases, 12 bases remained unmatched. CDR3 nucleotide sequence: TGTGCCAGCAGTCGACAGGGTAATCTTTTAAAGACCCAGTACTTC. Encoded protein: CASSRQGNLLKTQYF.